The rows below give T cell receptor beta chains drawn from one sample of a study of regulatory T cells in long-lasting Graves disease. TCRdb ran MiXCR on the multiplex PCR reads and lists one entry per CDR3 protein. The table has over 200,000 distinct CDR3 sequences, around 19% seen once. This specimen was peripheral blood mononuclear cells (PBMCs), taken at new diagnosis, from a patient treated with antithyroid drugs. These receptor sequences come from a female donor with Graves disease. The CDR3 runs from the conserved cysteine through the conserved F or W. Each record gives: J gene, V gene, clone size, D gene, CDR3 DNA, CDR3 protein. The D gene is left open where the match is weak. Some rows have no size entry. The others give once, few or many, or a class for an expanded clone.

j_gene: TRBJ2-7; v_gene: TRBV6-2/TRBV6-3; abundance: many; d_gene: TRBD2; CDR3nt: TGTGCCAGCAGTTACTCGGCTAGCGGGAGCCTGTACGAGCAGTACTTC; CDR3aa: CASSYSASGSLYEQYF
j_gene: TRBJ1-1; v_gene: TRBV30; abundance: many; d_gene: -; CDR3nt: TGTGCCTGGAATCGGCTTGTGAACACTGAAGCTTTCTTT; CDR3aa: CAWNRLVNTEAFF
j_gene: TRBJ1-4; v_gene: TRBV3-1; abundance: many; d_gene: -; CDR3nt: TGTGCCAGCAGCCAACAGGGATCGGGGAGGGAAAAACTGTTTTTT; CDR3aa: CASSQQGSGREKLFF
j_gene: TRBJ2-4; v_gene: TRBV5-5; abundance: many; d_gene: -; CDR3nt: TGTGCCAGCAGTTTAGACAGAGCCAAAAACATTCAGTACTTC; CDR3aa: CASSLDRAKNIQYF
j_gene: TRBJ1-5; v_gene: TRBV20-1; abundance: many; d_gene: TRBD1; CDR3nt: TGCAGTGCTAGCGCCGGGACAGGGAATAGGCAGCCCCAGCATTTT; CDR3aa: CSASAGTGNRQPQHF
j_gene: TRBJ1-3; v_gene: TRBV19; abundance: many; d_gene: -; CDR3nt: TGTGCCAGTAATGGGGGCGCGGACGGAAACACCATATATTTT; CDR3aa: CASNGGADGNTIYF
j_gene: TRBJ2-3; v_gene: TRBV18; abundance: -; d_gene: TRBD2; CDR3nt: TGTGCCAGCTCATCACGGGGACTAGCGGGAGTCGCAGATACGCAGTATTTT; CDR3aa: CASSSRGLAGVADTQYF
j_gene: TRBJ1-5; v_gene: TRBV24-1; abundance: -; d_gene: -; CDR3nt: TGTGCCAGCAGTTTATCGGGGAAAGGCAATCAGCCCCAGCATTTT; CDR3aa: CASSLSGKGNQPQHF
j_gene: TRBJ1-2; v_gene: TRBV29-1; abundance: many; d_gene: -; CDR3nt: TGCAGCGTTGCGGCAGGGATGGATGGCTACACCTTC; CDR3aa: CSVAAGMDGYTF
j_gene: TRBJ2-4; v_gene: TRBV12-3/TRBV12-4; abundance: many; d_gene: TRBD1; CDR3nt: TGTGCCAGCCTAAGACAGGGGGCAAACATTCAGTACTTC; CDR3aa: CASLRQGANIQYF
j_gene: TRBJ1-2; v_gene: TRBV12-3/TRBV12-4; abundance: few; d_gene: TRBD1; CDR3nt: TGTGCCAGCAGCCACACCGACAGGGTCGACTATGGCTACACCTTC; CDR3aa: CASSHTDRVDYGYTF
j_gene: TRBJ2-1; v_gene: TRBV3-1; abundance: few; d_gene: TRBD2; CDR3nt: TGTGCCAGCAGCCGAATGACTAGCTCCCGCAATGAGCAGTTCTTC; CDR3aa: CASSRMTSSRNEQFF
j_gene: TRBJ1-2; v_gene: TRBV7-8; abundance: many; d_gene: -; CDR3nt: TGTGCCAGCAGCTTAGGGATAGCGGACTATGGCTACACCTTC; CDR3aa: CASSLGIADYGYTF
j_gene: TRBJ1-2; v_gene: TRBV27; abundance: many; d_gene: -; CDR3nt: TGTGCCAGCAGCCCCCAGTGGGACCCGGGTAACTATGGCTACACCTTC; CDR3aa: CASSPQWDPGNYGYTF
j_gene: TRBJ2-1; v_gene: TRBV25-1; abundance: many; d_gene: TRBD2; CDR3nt: TGTGCCAGCAGTGAGGCGGGAGGGATCAATGAGCAGTTCTTC; CDR3aa: CASSEAGGINEQFF
j_gene: TRBJ1-1; v_gene: TRBV19; abundance: -; d_gene: TRBD1; CDR3nt: TGTGCCAGTAGTACCCAGGACAGGGTTGGTACTTTCTTT; CDR3aa: CASSTQDRVGTFF
j_gene: TRBJ1-4; v_gene: TRBV6-2/TRBV6-3; abundance: many; d_gene: -; CDR3nt: TGTGCCAGCAGTTACTCGAGAAATGAAAAACTGTTTTTT; CDR3aa: CASSYSRNEKLFF
j_gene: TRBJ1-1; v_gene: TRBV11-3; abundance: many; d_gene: -; CDR3nt: TGTGCCAGCAGCGGTCGTTGGGCTGTTGAAGCTTTCTTT; CDR3aa: CASSGRWAVEAFF
j_gene: TRBJ2-3; v_gene: TRBV5-6; abundance: -; d_gene: -; CDR3nt: TGTGCCAACAGGGTTGCAGATACGCAGTATTTT; CDR3aa: CANRVADTQYF
j_gene: TRBJ1-1; v_gene: TRBV20-1; abundance: many; d_gene: -; CDR3nt: TGCAGTGCTAGATCAGCCCGGGGGACGAACACTGAAGCTTTCTTT; CDR3aa: CSARSARGTNTEAFF
j_gene: TRBJ1-6; v_gene: TRBV20-1; abundance: many; d_gene: -; CDR3nt: TGCAGTGCCCGCGTCGGATGGGATAATTCACCCCTCCACTTT; CDR3aa: CSARVGWDNSPLHF
j_gene: TRBJ2-1; v_gene: TRBV4-1; abundance: few; d_gene: TRBD2; CDR3nt: TGCGCCAGCAGACTCGGAGCGGGACGGAATGAGCAGTTCTTC; CDR3aa: CASRLGAGRNEQFF
j_gene: TRBJ2-1; v_gene: TRBV9; abundance: many; d_gene: TRBD2; CDR3nt: TGTGCCAGCAGCGTAGTTCCCCTCGGACTAGCGGGAGGGCCTTCCTACAATGAGCAGTTCTTC; CDR3aa: CASSVVPLGLAGGPSYNEQFF
j_gene: TRBJ2-5; v_gene: TRBV2; abundance: many; d_gene: TRBD2; CDR3nt: TGTGCCAGCAGAGCCTCAAGGCGGGAGTTAGAGACCCAGTACTTC; CDR3aa: CASRASRRELETQYF
j_gene: TRBJ2-4; v_gene: TRBV7-2; abundance: -; d_gene: -; CDR3nt: TGTGCCAGCAGCTTAGCGGGGGGGGCGATGGACATTCAGTACTTC; CDR3aa: CASSLAGGAMDIQYF
j_gene: TRBJ1-5; v_gene: TRBV2; abundance: many; d_gene: -; CDR3nt: TGTGCCAGCAGTCGGCAGGGAATTCATCAGCCCCAGCATTTT; CDR3aa: CASSRQGIHQPQHF
j_gene: TRBJ2-2; v_gene: TRBV7-2; abundance: many; d_gene: -; CDR3nt: TGTGCCAGCAGCTTAAACTATGACACCGGGGAGCTGTTTTTT; CDR3aa: CASSLNYDTGELFF
j_gene: TRBJ2-7; v_gene: TRBV7-9; abundance: many; d_gene: -; CDR3nt: TGTGCCAGCAGCTCGGGGAGACAGGCAGCATACGAGCAGTACTTC; CDR3aa: CASSSGRQAAYEQYF
j_gene: TRBJ2-5; v_gene: TRBV12-3/TRBV12-4; abundance: many; d_gene: -; CDR3nt: TGTGCCAGCAGTTCTCGATTTCACGGGGGAGAGGGCCAAGAGACCCAGTACTTC; CDR3aa: CASSSRFHGGEGQETQYF
j_gene: TRBJ2-1; v_gene: TRBV5-4; abundance: few; d_gene: TRBD2; CDR3nt: TGTGCCAGCAGTCGGCACATAGCGGGAGTGGGGAATGAGCAGTTCTTC; CDR3aa: CASSRHIAGVGNEQFF
j_gene: TRBJ1-2; v_gene: TRBV7-3; abundance: many; d_gene: TRBD1; CDR3nt: TGTGCCAGCAGCGCTAGCCGGGACAGCCACTATGGCTACACCTTC; CDR3aa: CASSASRDSHYGYTF
j_gene: TRBJ2-5; v_gene: TRBV6-1; abundance: many; d_gene: TRBD1; CDR3nt: TGTGCCAGCAGTGCCAAGGGACAGGGTCAAGAGACCCAGTACTTC; CDR3aa: CASSAKGQGQETQYF
j_gene: TRBJ2-7; v_gene: TRBV28; abundance: many; d_gene: TRBD1; CDR3nt: TGTGCCAGCAGTGCAGGGGGCCAGAGCTCCTACGAGCAGTACTTC; CDR3aa: CASSAGGQSSYEQYF
j_gene: TRBJ2-1; v_gene: TRBV6-5; abundance: many; d_gene: -; CDR3nt: TGTGCCAGCAGTTACGGGTTCAATGAGCAGTTCTTC; CDR3aa: CASSYGFNEQFF
j_gene: TRBJ2-1; v_gene: TRBV10-3; abundance: many; d_gene: TRBD2; CDR3nt: TGTGCCATCAGTGAAGTGGGACTAGCGGGAGCGCACAATGAGCAGTTCTTC; CDR3aa: CAISEVGLAGAHNEQFF
j_gene: TRBJ1-5; v_gene: TRBV7-3; abundance: many; d_gene: -; CDR3nt: TGTGCCAGCAGAGTTACCCAGGGACCTGATCAGCCCCAGCATTTT; CDR3aa: CASRVTQGPDQPQHF
j_gene: TRBJ1-4; v_gene: TRBV15; abundance: many; d_gene: -; CDR3nt: TGTGCCACCAGCACAGACCTTACAACTAATGAAAAACTGTTTTTT; CDR3aa: CATSTDLTTNEKLFF
j_gene: TRBJ1-3; v_gene: TRBV28; abundance: many; d_gene: -; CDR3nt: TGTGCCAGCAGCCTAGGACGGAAATCTGGAAACACCATATATTTT; CDR3aa: CASSLGRKSGNTIYF
j_gene: TRBJ2-7; v_gene: TRBV18; abundance: many; d_gene: TRBD1; CDR3nt: TGTGCCAGCTCAGCCGGGACAGGCGTCTCCTACGAGCAGTACTTC; CDR3aa: CASSAGTGVSYEQYF
j_gene: TRBJ2-5; v_gene: TRBV11-2; abundance: once; d_gene: TRBD2; CDR3nt: TGTGCCAGCAGCTTTACTTCCAGCGGGAGGCAGACCCAGTACTTC; CDR3aa: CASSFTSSGRQTQYF
j_gene: TRBJ2-7; v_gene: TRBV27; abundance: many; d_gene: TRBD1; CDR3nt: TGTGCCAGCAGTGACACGTCGAGGACAGGGCGGCTGGAGCAGTACTTC; CDR3aa: CASSDTSRTGRLEQYF
j_gene: TRBJ1-3; v_gene: TRBV9; abundance: many; d_gene: -; CDR3nt: TGTGCCAGCAGCGTAGGCCAGTCTGGAAACACCATATATTTT; CDR3aa: CASSVGQSGNTIYF
j_gene: TRBJ2-1; v_gene: TRBV18; abundance: -; d_gene: -; CDR3nt: TGTGCCAGCTCACCAAGATACACTGGTACCCACAATGAGCAGTTCTTC; CDR3aa: CASSPRYTGTHNEQFF
j_gene: TRBJ1-2; v_gene: TRBV5-5; abundance: -; d_gene: -; CDR3nt: TGTGCCAGCAGCTTGGGGCCAGACTATGGCTACACCTTC; CDR3aa: CASSLGPDYGYTF
j_gene: TRBJ2-5; v_gene: TRBV13; abundance: many; d_gene: TRBD1; CDR3nt: TGTGCCAGCAGCTCCATGGACAGGGAAGAGACCCAGTACTTC; CDR3aa: CASSSMDREETQYF
j_gene: TRBJ2-3; v_gene: TRBV13; abundance: many; d_gene: TRBD1; CDR3nt: TGTGCCAGCAGCCCGAATCAGGGGGTAGGCACAGATACGCAGTATTTT; CDR3aa: CASSPNQGVGTDTQYF
j_gene: TRBJ2-2; v_gene: TRBV6-8; abundance: many; d_gene: TRBD1; CDR3nt: TGTGCCAGCAGTAGACAGGGTTCGGCCGGGGAGCTGTTTTTT; CDR3aa: CASSRQGSAGELFF
j_gene: TRBJ1-1; v_gene: TRBV29-1; abundance: once; d_gene: -; CDR3nt: TGCAGCGTTGCGGGGGACACTTACACTGAAGCTTTCTTT; CDR3aa: CSVAGDTYTEAFF
j_gene: TRBJ2-3; v_gene: TRBV5-1; abundance: many; d_gene: -; CDR3nt: TGCGCCAGCAGATCTACAGGGTCGACTAACTTGAGGGGGGACACAGATACGCAGTATTTT; CDR3aa: CASRSTGSTNLRGDTDTQYF
j_gene: TRBJ1-5; v_gene: TRBV6-1; abundance: many; d_gene: -; CDR3nt: TGTGCCAGCAGGTCAGCCAGGACCATCAATCAGCCCCAGCATTTT; CDR3aa: CASRSARTINQPQHF
j_gene: TRBJ2-2; v_gene: TRBV7-9; abundance: many; d_gene: TRBD2; CDR3nt: TGTGCCAGCAGCCCCCTAGCGGCGAGCGGGGAGCTGTTTTTT; CDR3aa: CASSPLAASGELFF
j_gene: TRBJ2-5; v_gene: TRBV12-3/TRBV12-4; abundance: many; d_gene: -; CDR3nt: TGTGCCAGCAGTTTCTTGGACGGGCTCAGGACCCAGTACTTC; CDR3aa: CASSFLDGLRTQYF
j_gene: TRBJ2-2; v_gene: TRBV28; abundance: many; d_gene: -; CDR3nt: TGTGCCAGCACCAATCCCACAGTCTCACAGAACACCGGGGAGCTGTTTTTT; CDR3aa: CASTNPTVSQNTGELFF